Following are 23 T cell receptor beta chains from one sample sequenced in a study of T-cell memory formation after mild COVID-19. MiXCR, applied by TCRdb to the 5' RACE reads, yields one record per CDR3 protein. The data show roughly 450,000 distinct CDR3 sequences, 18% seen once. The sequencing input was PBMCs or a T cell subset sorted from them (not recorded which). The receptor source for this set is an adult woman who had mild COVID-19 (a few samples of this study predate the infection). Cell type and time point are not known.

The V call is TRBV3-1, the J call TRBJ1-4; D is unclear. The germline V gene has CDR1 LGHDT and CDR2 YNNKEL (reference sequence). V lost 0 bases, J lost 12 bases, and 8 bases lay in between. This CDR3 spans 12 amino acids. Written as DNA, the CDR3 is TGTGCCAGCAGCCAAGATCCCAGTCAACTGTTTTTT. Translating it yields CASSQDPSQLFF.

V gene TRBV5-4 combines with J gene TRBJ2-3; D might be TRBD1 (5 bases). The CDR3 consists of 15 residues. Trimming left V 0 bases short and J 8 bases short, with 16 bases between. Germline CDR1 reads SGHNT; CDR2 reads YYREEE (reference sequence). The CDR3 nucleotides are TGTGCCAGCAGCTTGGTTACAGGCGATACCAGTACGCAGTATTTT. This codes for CASSLVTGDTSTQYF. The whole variable domain, filled in from reference TRBV5-4 and TRBJ2-3, reads ETGVTQSPTHLIKTRGQQVTLRCSSQSGHNTVSWYQQALGQGPQFIFQYYREEENGRGNFPPRFSGLQFPNYSSELNVNALELDDSALYLCASSLVTGDTSTQYFGPGTRLTVL.

The V gene is TRBV5-1, the J gene TRBJ2-3; D is possibly TRBD1 or TRBD2 (6 bases each). With 2 bases removed from V and 0 bases from J, the gap between germline ends came to 10 bases. The CDR3 covers 15 residues. Germline CDR1 is SGHRS and CDR2 is YFSETQ. DNA of the CDR3: TGCGCCAGCAGCTTTACAGGGACTAGCACAGATACGCAGTATTTT. As protein: CASSFTGTSTDTQYF.

This clonotype was found a few times. The rearrangement uses TRBV28 and TRBJ2-7; 7 positions agree with TRBD1. The CDR3 is 15 amino acids. Germline V gene sequence: CDR1 MDHEN, CDR2 SYDVKM. V was clipped by 4 bases and J by 2 bases; unmatched bases: 8. The chain's CDR3 is CASSSAGGLPYEQYF. In DNA form, the CDR3 reads TGTGCCAGCAGTTCCGCAGGGGGTCTGCCCTACGAGCAGTACTTC. Full variable domain (missing parts from reference TRBV28 and TRBJ2-7): DVKVTQSSRYLVKRTGEKVFLECVQDMDHENMFWYRQDPGLGLRLIYFSYDVKMKEKGDIPEGYSVSREKKERFSLILESASTNQTSMYLCASSSAGGLPYEQYFGPGTRLTVT.

This clonotype was seen a few times. The chain recombines TRBV7-6 with TRBJ2-2; TRBD1 aligns across 7 bases. The V gene's germline CDR1 is SGHVS and CDR2 FNYEAQ. The CDR3 is 15 amino acids. Trimming cost V 6 bases and J 3 bases; bases outside gene matches: 7. DNA for the CDR3: TGTGCCAGCAGACCAACAGGGGCGCACACCGGGGAGCTGTTTTTT. Its translation is CASRPTGAHTGELFF.

V gene TRBV19 combines with J gene TRBJ2-1; D remains unclear. CDR3 length: 15 residues. The germline CDR1 and CDR2 sequences are LNHDA and SQIVND (reference sequence). V lost 8 bases to trimming and J lost 0 bases, with 14 bases between them. As DNA, the CDR3 is TGTGCCAGTTCTGCTCCGCAACGCTCCTACAATGAGCAGTTCTTC. Protein product: CASSAPQRSYNEQFF.

V usage is TRBV24-1 and J usage is TRBJ2-3; D is unresolved. The V end lost 0 bases, the J end lost 7 bases, and 13 bases lay between the germline ends. The CDR3 is made up of 15 amino acids. Germline V gene data show CDR1 as KGHDR and CDR2 as SFDVKD. The chain's CDR3 is CATSDLRTDPNTQYF. The DNA for the CDR3 is TGTGCCACCAGTGATTTGAGAACCGACCCCAATACGCAGTATTTT.

The chain couples TRBV10-3 to TRBJ2-1; 10 bases are a match to TRBD2. J was trimmed by 6 bases and V by 5 bases; bases with no gene match: 7. Germline values: CDR1 ENHRY, CDR2 SYGVKD. CDR3 length equals 15 residues. The chain's CDR3 is CAISQSGRAFNEQFF. The DNA for the CDR3 is TGTGCCATCAGTCAGAGCGGGAGGGCCTTCAATGAGCAGTTCTTC.

This clonotype turned up a few times. The genes are TRBV7-9 and TRBJ1-1, with D perhaps TRBD1 (6 bases). The germline CDR1 and CDR2 sequences are SEHNR and FQNEAQ (reference sequence). The CDR3 contains 19 residues. V gave up 1 base and J gave up 0 bases, with 21 bases separating them. The CDR3 sequence is CASSLVAWGAPRMNTEAFF. The CDR3 nucleotides are TGTGCCAGCAGCTTAGTGGCGTGGGGGGCTCCCCGGATGAACACTGAAGCTTTCTTT.

This clonotype was observed at least ten times. The rearrangement joins TRBV3-1 to TRBJ2-1; 7 nucleotides match TRBD2. The germline V gene encodes CDR1 LGHDT and CDR2 YNNKEL (reference sequence). V gave up 4 bases and J gave up 3 bases; unmatched junction bases: 6. This CDR3 is 15 amino acids long. DNA of the CDR3: TGTGCCAGCAGCCCCCCCCTAGCGGTCTACAATGAGCAGTTCTTC. Translation gives CASSPPLAVYNEQFF.

The chain recombines TRBV7-9 with TRBJ2-7; D is ambiguous. CDR3 length: 13 amino acids. Germline CDR1 and CDR2: SEHNR and FQNEAQ (reference sequence). Deletions cut 3 bases from V and 3 bases from J, with 9 bases between. The CDR3 bases are TGTGCCAGCAGCTTGCCGTTGGGCTACGAGCAGTACTTC. It specifies CASSLPLGYEQYF.

Here the CDR3 reads CASSLGGPSSYEQYF. The CDR3 region has the DNA TGCGCCAGCAGCTTGGGTGGGCCATCCTCCTACGAGCAGTACTTC. The chain has TRBV5-1 and TRBJ2-7; D not certain. The V gene lost 0 bases and the J gene lost 0 bases, with 10 bases spanning the gap. Germline CDR1 SGHRS, CDR2 YFSETQ. This CDR3 comprises 15 residues.

This chain links TRBV27 with TRBJ1-6; 7 positions agree with TRBD1. This CDR3 is built from 16 residues. Trimming removed 5 bases from V and 10 bases from J; junction bases left unmatched: 14. Germline CDR1 is MNHEY and CDR2 is SMNVEV (reference sequence). The CDR3 sequence is CASSRSGTVVRSPLHF. The DNA of the CDR3 is TGTGCCAGCAGTCGATCCGGGACAGTAGTTCGATCACCCCTCCACTTT.

The genes are TRBV10-3 and TRBJ2-3, with no clear D. The CDR3 contains 13 residues. V was trimmed by 3 bases and J by 5 bases, leaving 9 bases between them. Germline V gene data show CDR1 as ENHRY and CDR2 as SYGVKD. CDR3 region: CAISDPALDTQYF. As DNA, the CDR3 is TGTGCCATCAGTGACCCAGCTTTAGATACGCAGTATTTT.

The chain is built from TRBV5-1 and TRBJ2-7, with D uncertain. Germline loops: CDR1 SGHRS, CDR2 YFSETQ. With 2 bases removed from V and 1 base from J, the gap between germline ends came to 10 bases. This CDR3 contains 14 residues. The CDR3 is CASSFGLGSYEQYV. CDR3 DNA sequence: TGCGCCAGCAGCTTCGGCCTGGGGTCCTACGAGCAGTACGTC.

This chain uses TRBV2 with TRBJ2-7; the D call may be TRBD1 or TRBD2 (5 bases each). This CDR3 region has 13 residues. CDR1 and CDR2 (germline): SNHLY, FYNNEI. V was pared by 6 bases and J by 1 base, with 10 bases between. The CDR3 spells CASRTGPSYEQYF. CDR3 bases: TGTGCCAGCAGGACGGGACCATCCTACGAGCAGTACTTC.

The table lists this clonotype with a few counts. The chain combines TRBV5-1 with TRBJ1-4; D gene unclear. V dropped 0 bases and J dropped 6 bases, with 6 bases sitting between them. The CDR3 has 13 residues. Germline V gene data show CDR1 as SGHRS and CDR2 as YFSETQ. CDR3 amino acids: CASSLDNDEKLFF. The CDR3, as DNA: TGCGCCAGCAGCTTGGACAACGATGAAAAACTGTTTTTT.

The chain couples TRBV7-2 to TRBJ2-1; a possible D gene is TRBD2 (6 bases). With 3 bases removed from V and 3 bases from J, the gap between germline ends came to 15 bases. Germline loops: CDR1 SGHTA, CDR2 FQGNSA. The CDR3 has 16 residues. In DNA, the CDR3 is TGTGCCAGCAGCTTTGGGTCGGGAGTTTACTACAATGAGCAGTTCTTC. As protein: CASSFGSGVYYNEQFF.

This clonotype has just one count. V and J are TRBV24-1 and TRBJ2-3; 8 bases fit TRBD1. Germline values: CDR1 KGHDR, CDR2 SFDVKD. With V trimmed by 5 bases and J by 4 bases, 10 bases remained unmatched. The CDR3 consists of 16 residues. CDR3 sequence reads: CATSGEWTGKPDTQYF. CDR3 nucleotide sequence: TGTGCCACCAGTGGGGAATGGACAGGGAAACCAGATACGCAGTATTTT.

This rearrangement joins TRBV5-1 to TRBJ2-1, with TRBD1 matching over 7 bases. Germline values: CDR1 SGHRS, CDR2 YFSETQ. The CDR3 is made up of 17 amino acids. Losses at the gene ends were 4 bases for V and 6 bases for J; bases not matched to a gene: 16. Written as DNA, the CDR3 is TGCGCCAGCAGCATCAACCCGGGACAGATCGCCCTCAATGAGCAGTTCTTC. Its translation: CASSINPGQIALNEQFF.

In this sample, this clonotype turned up a few times. The V and J genes are TRBV5-1 and TRBJ2-2; possible D gene TRBD2, 6 bases. There are 15 residues in the CDR3. The germline gives CDR1 SGHRS, CDR2 YFSETQ. With 2 bases removed from V and 4 bases from J, the gap between germline ends came to 12 bases. The DNA for the CDR3 is TGCGCCAGCAGCTTTACAACCGGGGGCACCGGGGAGCTGTTTTTT. Amino acid sequence: CASSFTTGGTGELFF.

In this sample, this clonotype turned up a few times. This chain joins TRBV5-5 and TRBJ1-5; possible D gene TRBD1, 5 bases. The germline V gene encodes CDR1 SGHKS and CDR2 YYEKEE (reference sequence). This CDR3 has 14 amino acids. The V end lost 0 bases, the J end lost 7 bases, and 11 bases lay between the germline ends. The CDR3 spells CASSLVGAGQPQHF. The CDR3 region has the DNA TGTGCCAGCAGCTTGGTCGGGGCAGGGCAGCCCCAGCATTTT.

In this sample, this clonotype turned up a few times. The chain employs TRBV24-1 and TRBJ2-2, with TRBD2 as a possible D gene (6 bases). The CDR3 is 15 amino acids. Germline CDR1 KGHDR, CDR2 SFDVKD. Trimming shortened V by 0 bases and J by 4 bases, and 8 bases separated the two germline ends. CDR3 nucleotides: TGTGCCACCAGTGATTTGAGGGGAGGCACCGGGGAGCTGTTTTTT. Protein sequence: CATSDLRGGTGELFF.